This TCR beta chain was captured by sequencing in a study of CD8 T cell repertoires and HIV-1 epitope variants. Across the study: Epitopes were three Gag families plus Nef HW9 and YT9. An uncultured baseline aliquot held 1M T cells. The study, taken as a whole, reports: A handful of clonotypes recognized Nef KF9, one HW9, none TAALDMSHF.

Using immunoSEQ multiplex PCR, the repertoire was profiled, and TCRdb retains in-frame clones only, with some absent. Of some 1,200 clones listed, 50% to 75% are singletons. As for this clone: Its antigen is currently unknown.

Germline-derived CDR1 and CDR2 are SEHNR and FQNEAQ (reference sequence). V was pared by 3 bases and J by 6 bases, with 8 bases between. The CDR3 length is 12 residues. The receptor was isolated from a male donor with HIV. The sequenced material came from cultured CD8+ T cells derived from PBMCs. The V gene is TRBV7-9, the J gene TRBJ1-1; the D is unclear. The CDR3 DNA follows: TGTGCCAGCAGCTTTGATCTGTCTGAAGCTTTCTTT. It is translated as CASSFDLSEAFF.